These T cell receptor beta chains were read from a single sample in a study of identical twins. Via MiXCR, TCRdb re-called the 5' RACE reads, giving one row per CDR3 protein. The data contain fewer than 350,000 distinct CDR3 sequences, 8% to 9% of them singletons. Separately, the same data were catalogued under a study of yellow fever vaccine responses in identical twins.

Sample: memory (CD45RO+) T cells sorted from blood. The receptor set was obtained from a woman aged 18-29 years in good health. CDR3s include the opening cysteine and the closing phenylalanine or tryptophan. The D gene is left open where the match is weak. Only some rows state a clone size, as once, few, many or a class for expanded clones.

clone size	D gene	V gene	J gene	CDR3 DNA	CDR3 protein
many	-	TRBV19	TRBJ2-2	TGTGCCAGTACCCACGCGGTTCTCACCGGGGAGCTGTTTTTT	CASTHAVLTGELFF
-	-	TRBV4-2	TRBJ2-2	TGTGCCAGCAGCCAGACGCAGTCGAACACCGGGGAGCTGTTTTTT	CASSQTQSNTGELFF
many	-	TRBV10-3	TRBJ2-1	TGTGCCACTAGGGCAAATGAGCAGTTCTTC	CATRANEQFF
many	TRBD2	TRBV7-8	TRBJ2-1	TGTGCCAGCAGCCCCTCCCGACTAGCGGGAGTGGATGAGCAGTTCTTC	CASSPSRLAGVDEQFF
-	-	TRBV4-1	TRBJ2-1	TGCGCCAGCAGCGCAAGATCCGATGAGCAGTTCTTC	CASSARSDEQFF
-	-	TRBV24-1	TRBJ1-1	TGTTCCACCTCCCGGGGCACTGAAGCTTTCTTT	CSTSRGTEAFF
-	-	TRBV21-1	TRBJ1-5	TGTGCCAGCAGCCCTCGAAGGGTCAATCAGCCCCAGCATTTT	CASSPRRVNQPQHF
many	-	TRBV6-1	TRBJ1-5	TGTGCCAGCAGTGAAAAGTGGGGTCAGCCCCAGCATTTT	CASSEKWGQPQHF
many	-	TRBV2	TRBJ2-3	TGTGCCAGCAGTGATATGACAGCCAGCACAGATACGCAGTATTTT	CASSDMTASTDTQYF
many	-	TRBV29-1	TRBJ2-2	TGCAGCGTTGCCCGGGACAACACGAACACCGGGGAGCTGTTTTTT	CSVARDNTNTGELFF
few	-	TRBV3-1	TRBJ1-1	TGTGCCAGCAGCCAGCCCAGGGGTGAAGCTTTCTTT	CASSQPRGEAFF
-	-	TRBV10-2	TRBJ2-2	TGCGCCAGCCAATCAACTGGGAACACCGGGGAGCTGTTTTTT	CASQSTGNTGELFF
many	-	TRBV12-3/TRBV12-4	TRBJ1-6	TGTGCCAGCAGTGGGGGAATAGATAATTCACCCCTCCACTTT	CASSGGIDNSPLHF
few	TRBD2	TRBV15	TRBJ2-7	TGTGCCACAGCAAGGGACTATGCCTTACGGGAGCAGTACTTC	CATARDYALREQYF
-	-	TRBV6-1	TRBJ2-2	TGTGCCAGCTTCAGGGGCTCCGGGGAGCTGTTTTTT	CASFRGSGELFF
-	TRBD1	TRBV5-6	TRBJ1-1	TGTGCCAGCAGCAACACGGGACAGAAATTTTGGAACACTGAAGCTTTCTTT	CASSNTGQKFWNTEAFF
many	-	TRBV27	TRBJ1-1	TGTGCCAGCAGTTTATACGGGAGAGGGGGAGCTTTCTTT	CASSLYGRGGAFF
-	TRBD1	TRBV7-9	TRBJ1-1	TGTGCCAGCAGACGACAGGGAATGAACACTGAAGCTTTCTTT	CASRRQGMNTEAFF
-	TRBD1	TRBV10-3	TRBJ2-5	TGTGCTACCACCGGGACAGCCGACCAAGAGACCCAGTACTTC	CATTGTADQETQYF
-	-	TRBV10-3	TRBJ2-7	TGTGCCATCACCTCGGGACTTAAAGGCGAGCAGTACTTC	CAITSGLKGEQYF